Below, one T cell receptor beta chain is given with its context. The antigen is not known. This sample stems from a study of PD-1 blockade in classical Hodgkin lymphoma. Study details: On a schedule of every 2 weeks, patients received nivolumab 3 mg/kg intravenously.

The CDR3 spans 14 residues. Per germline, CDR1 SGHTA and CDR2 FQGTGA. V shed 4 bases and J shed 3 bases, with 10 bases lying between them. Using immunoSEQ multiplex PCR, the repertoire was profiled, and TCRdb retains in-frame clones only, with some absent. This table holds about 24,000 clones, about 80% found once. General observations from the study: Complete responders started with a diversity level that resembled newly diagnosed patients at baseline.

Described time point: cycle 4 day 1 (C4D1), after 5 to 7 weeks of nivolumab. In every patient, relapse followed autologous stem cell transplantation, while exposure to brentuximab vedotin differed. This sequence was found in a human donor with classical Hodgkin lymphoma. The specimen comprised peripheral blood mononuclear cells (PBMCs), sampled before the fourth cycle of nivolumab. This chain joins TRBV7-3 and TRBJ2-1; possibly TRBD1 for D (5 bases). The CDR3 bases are TGTGCCAGCAGCTCGGATGACAGCTACAATGAGCAGTTCTTC. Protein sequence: CASSSDDSYNEQFF.